This entry lists 16 T cell receptor beta chains sequenced from one sample in a study of blood T cells in healthy people across ages. Primers used in a second PCR of roughly 6 to 11 cycles were a sample-barcoded 5' primer and a J-beta primer mix. MiXCR, applied by TCRdb to the 5' RACE reads, yields one record per CDR3 protein. The profile covers about 800,000 distinct CDR3 sequences, with 25% appearing a single time and more than 3% taken by the ten largest. This same sample was also taken into another study, of T cells of mothers and their children.

The sample consisted of blood. The receptor source for this set is a boy aged 10-17 years in good health.

The rearrangement joins TRBV29-1 to TRBJ2-7, with 7 nucleotides matching TRBD1. V lost 5 bases to trimming and J lost 9 bases; unmatched junction nucleotides: 16. Germline V gene data show CDR1 as SQVTM and CDR2 as ANQGSEA. The CDR3 extends over 14 amino acids. In nucleotides, the CDR3 is TGCAGCGTTTCCCCCGGGACAGCCATTAGTGGGCAGTACTTC. It yields the protein CSVSPGTAISGQYF.

CDR3 sequence reads: CASSSRDRGHGETQYF. The CDR3 region has the DNA TGTGCCAGCAGCTCCCGGGACAGGGGGCATGGAGAGACCCAGTACTTC. This chain links TRBV7-2 with TRBJ2-5; 12 nucleotides agree with TRBD1. This CDR3 is built from 16 residues. Germline V CDR1 and CDR2: SGHTA, FQGNSA. V was clipped by 4 bases and J by 4 bases; unmatched bases: 7.

This clonotype occurred a few times. Germline and junction disagree at one end, which may indicate a read error. This chain uses TRBV27 with TRBJ2-1; 8 bases map to TRBD1. The CDR3 is made up of 9 amino acids. Germline loops: CDR1 MNHEY, CDR2 SMNVEV (reference sequence). DNA for the CDR3: TGTGCCAGCAGTGGACAGGGCGGGTTC. Translated, it gives CASSGQGGF.

The chain carries TRBV9 and TRBJ2-5; 7 bases agree with TRBD1. Germline CDR1 and CDR2: SGDLS and YYNGEE. J lost 4 bases, V lost 3 bases, and 12 bases had no gene match. The CDR3 is 16 residues long. The CDR3 sequence: CASSGPILRGRETQYF. The CDR3 DNA follows: TGTGCCAGCAGCGGGCCTATACTAAGGGGGCGAGAGACCCAGTACTTC.

J is TRBJ2-3 and V is TRBV6-5; D gene unclear. This CDR3 is built from 13 residues. Trimming removed 6 bases at V and 6 bases at J, with 13 bases between. The V gene's germline CDR1 is MNHEY and CDR2 SVGAGI. The CDR3, as DNA: TGTGCCAGCAGCCGCCTCCACCGGGATACGCAGTATTTT. Protein: CASSRLHRDTQYF.

This clonotype showed up just a few times. The chain carries TRBV11-2 and TRBJ2-4, with D possibly being TRBD2 (5 bases). V lost 5 bases to trimming and J lost 3 bases, with 8 bases between them. The germline gives CDR1 SGHAT, CDR2 FQNNGV. There are 13 residues in the CDR3. In DNA form, the CDR3 reads TGTGCCAGCAGCCGGGCGGGCAAAAACATTCAGTACTTC. The encoded protein is CASSRAGKNIQYF.

J is TRBJ1-5 and V is TRBV20-1; D call uncertain. The CDR3 has 13 amino acids. Trimming left V 3 bases short and J 5 bases short, with 11 bases between. The germline CDR1 and CDR2 sequences are DFQATT and SNEGSKA (reference sequence). The CDR3 sequence is CSASGQADQPQHF. In nucleotides, the CDR3 is TGCAGTGCTAGCGGGCAGGCGGATCAGCCCCAGCATTTT.

This rearrangement joins TRBV5-1 to TRBJ2-1, with D possibly matching TRBD1 (6 bases). The CDR3 covers 13 residues. The V gene's germline CDR1 is SGHRS and CDR2 YFSETQ. The ends were cut back, 1 base at V and 9 bases at J, with 11 bases in the middle. The CDR3 loop is CASSLRGNSEQFF. In DNA form, the CDR3 reads TGCGCCAGCAGCTTGAGGGGGAATAGTGAGCAGTTCTTC. Drawing the rest from reference TRBV5-1 and TRBJ2-1, the complete variable domain is KAGVTQTPRYLIKTRGQQVTLSCSPISGHRSVSWYQQTPGQGLQFLFEYFSETQRNKGNFPGRFSGRQFSNSRSEMNVSTLELGDSALYLCASSLRGNSEQFFGPGTRLTVL.

J is TRBJ2-1 and V is TRBV21-1; the table gives TRBD1 as D, unverified against the DNA. TRBV21-1 is an annotated pseudogene. The CDR3 consists of 17 residues. The CDR3 DNA follows: TGTGCCAGCAGCAAAGTCAGTCCCGGGACAGTAAACAATGAGCAGTTCTTC. Translated: CASSKVSPGTVNNEQFF.

The gene calls are TRBV10-3 and TRBJ2-2; no definite D call. Deletions cut 6 bases from V and 5 bases from J, with 4 bases between. This CDR3 spans 11 amino acids. Germline CDR1 is ENHRY and CDR2 is SYGVKD. The CDR3 DNA reads as TGTGCCATCAGCCAGACCGGGGAGCTGTTTTTT. Its protein product is CAISQTGELFF.

The chain recombines TRBV21-1 with TRBJ2-7; TRBD1 is the table's D call and was not checked against the DNA. TRBV21-1 corresponds to a pseudogene. The length of the CDR3 is 16 residues. CDR3 DNA sequence: TGTGCCAGCTCCCCCATCGCTGTGTTTAGCTTTCACGAGCAGTACTTC. This encodes CASSPIAVFSFHEQYF.

This clonotype was picked up a small number of times. The chain joins TRBV28 to TRBJ1-2; TRBD1 might be the D (6 bases). The CDR3 is 18 amino acids. V was clipped by 5 bases and J by 0 bases, with 22 bases between them. Germline V CDR1 and CDR2: MDHEN, SYDVKM. CDR3 in DNA: TGTGCCAGCAGTCCCCCCCTAGGACAGACAGAATCTAACTATGGCTACACCTTC. Amino acids: CASSPPLGQTESNYGYTF.

A few counts support this clonotype. The genes are TRBV5-1 and TRBJ1-4; D is unclear. The CDR3 consists of 16 residues. Trimming removed 4 bases from V and 3 bases from J, with 16 bases in between. Germline V lookup: CDR1 SGHRS, CDR2 YFSETQ. DNA for the CDR3: TGCGCCAGCAGCCTACGAGGGTGGGAAGCTAATGAAAAACTGTTTTTT. Encoded protein: CASSLRGWEANEKLFF.

The V and J genes are TRBV10-3 and TRBJ2-5; 9 bases map to TRBD2. The J call could be wrong; TRBJ2-7 is a better fit for the DNA end. Germline values: CDR1 ENHRY, CDR2 SYGVKD. The CDR3 is 16 residues long. CDR3 coding DNA: TGTGCCATCAGCCTGAAAGCGGGGGGCCTTTCCTACGAGCAGTACTTC. It encodes CAISLKAGGLSYEQYF.

The gene calls are TRBV7-8 and TRBJ1-4; TRBD1 aligns across 7 bases. Germline loops: CDR1 SGHVS, CDR2 FQNEAQ. This CDR3 has 16 residues. The V and J ends lost 1 base and 3 bases, in that order; junction bases with no gene match: 5. Here the CDR3 DNA reads TGTGCCAGCAGCTTAGGCGCCGGGACAGCTAATGAAAAACTGTTTTTT. Translation gives CASSLGAGTANEKLFF. The full variable domain, completed using reference TRBV7-8 and TRBJ1-4, is GAGVSQSPRYKVAKRGQDVALRCDPISGHVSLFWYQQALGQGPEFLTYFQNEAQLDKSGLPSDRFFAERPEGSVSTLKIQRTQQEDSAVYLCASSLGAGTANEKLFFGSGTQLSVL.

This rearrangement joins TRBV4-2 to TRBJ2-5; 7 nucleotides agree with TRBD1. The DNA end is more similar to TRBJ2-7, so the J call may be wrong. This CDR3 comprises 19 residues. The germline V gene has CDR1 LGHNA and CDR2 YNFKEQ. The CDR3 here is CASSQDWPLPQGDPYEQYF. Written as DNA, the CDR3 is TGTGCCAGCAGCCAAGATTGGCCGTTACCCCAGGGGGACCCCTACGAGCAGTACTTC.